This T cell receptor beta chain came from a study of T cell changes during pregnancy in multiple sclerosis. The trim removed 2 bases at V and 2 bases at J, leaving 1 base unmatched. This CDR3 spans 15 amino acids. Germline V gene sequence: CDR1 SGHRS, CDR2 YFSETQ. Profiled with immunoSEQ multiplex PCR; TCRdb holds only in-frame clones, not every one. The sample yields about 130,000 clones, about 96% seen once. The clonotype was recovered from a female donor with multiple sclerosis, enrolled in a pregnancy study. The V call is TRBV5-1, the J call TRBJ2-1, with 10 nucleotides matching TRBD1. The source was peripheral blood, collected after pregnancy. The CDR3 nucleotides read TGCGCCAGCAGCTTTGGGACAGGGGCCTACAATGAGCAGTTCTTC. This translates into CASSFGTGAYNEQFF.